This T cell receptor beta chain was retrieved from a study of T cell responses to AZD1222 COVID-19 vaccine. Study results and limitations: In a largely white British group with more females than males, clonal diversity was possibly underestimated.

Trimming pared 7 bases from V and 8 bases from J, leaving 18 bases between. The CDR3 length is 13 residues. This clone was seen a few times. Its antigen remains unknown. Sequencing used immunoSEQ multiplex PCR; TCRdb keeps in-frame clones, though not all of them. The data contain 150,000 to 200,000 clones, around 88% of them singletons. The chain has TRBV12-3 or TRBV12-4 and TRBJ2-7, with D perhaps TRBD1 or TRBD2 (5 bases each). This specimen consisted of peripheral blood, obtained 28 days after the second AZD1222 dose. The TCR comes from an adult who received the AZD1222 COVID-19 vaccine. For the CDR3, the DNA is TGTGCCAGCAAAAACACAGGCCCCGGGAAGCAGTACTTC. This gives the protein CASKNTGPGKQYF.